This TCR beta chain was documented in a study of blood T cells in healthy people across ages. Per germline, CDR1 SGHAT and CDR2 FQNNGV. The CDR3 covers 14 residues. V was shortened by 6 bases and J by 4 bases, with 12 bases between the two germline ends. General study findings and limits: A roughly linear fall in TCR beta diversity per million T cells was seen with increasing age. Total diversity from one million sequenced T cells was likely underestimated.

About 10 milliliters of peripheral blood were drawn from each donor into EDTA-treated tubes. Isolated per sample were at least 7 million PBMCs. In its sample, this clonotype was seen once. No antigen is known for it. Together with a sample-barcoded 5' primer, a J-beta primer mix was included in a second PCR lasting about 7 to 11 cycles. TCRdb reprocessed the 5' RACE reads with MiXCR, giving one entry per CDR3 protein. Among a few hundred thousand distinct CDR3 sequences listed, 45% to 60% were seen once. The TCR sequence derives from a man aged 55-75 years in good health. The specimen was blood. The V gene is TRBV11-2, the J gene TRBJ2-2; D is perhaps TRBD1 (6 bases). In nucleotides, the CDR3 is TGTGCCAGCAGTGGACAGACTCCCACCGGGGAGCTGTTTTTT. Its translation is CASSGQTPTGELFF. The entire variable domain, with the rest obtained from reference TRBV11-2 and TRBJ2-2, is as follows: EAGVAQSPRYKIIEKRQSVAFWCNPISGHATLYWYQQILGQGPKLLIQFQNNGVVDDSQLPKDRFSAERLKGVDSTLKIQPAKLEDSAVYLCASSGQTPTGELFFGEGSRLTVL.